This is a list of T cell receptor beta chains from one sample in a study of Graves' ophthalmopathy and Graves' hyperthyroidism. MiXCR, applied by TCRdb to the multiplex PCR reads, yields one record per CDR3 protein. The sample consists of 620,000 or so distinct CDR3 sequences, approximately 21% of them appearing once. The sequencing sample was made of peripheral blood. All receptors come from a young woman with stable Graves' hyperthyroidism. Some clones in this sample may be carry-over from other donors' samples. The CDR3 runs from the conserved cysteine through the conserved F or W. The D gene is left open where the match is weak. Clone size is stated in some rows and not others, as once, few, many or a class when expanded.

NA	TRBJ1-5	NA	TRBV28	TGTGCCAGCAGCTCCCCTGGTAAGCCCCAGCATTTT	CASSSPGKPQHF
TRBD1	TRBJ1-6	many	TRBV6-1	TGTGCCAGCAGTAGCGGACAGGGGGCCGGATCACCCCTCCACTTT	CASSSGQGAGSPLHF
NA	TRBJ2-5	few	TRBV7-2	TGTGCCAGCAGCTTAGACGGGAGAAATAACGCGCAGTACTTC	CASSLDGRNNAQYF
TRBD2	TRBJ2-5	few	TRBV20-1	TGCAGTGCTACTAGCGGGGGGGCCCGAGAGACCCAGTACTTC	CSATSGGARETQYF
TRBD2	TRBJ2-7	many	TRBV7-9	TGTGCCAACAGCCCAAATCTAGCGGGAGACGAGCAGTACTTC	CANSPNLAGDEQYF
NA	TRBJ1-6	many	TRBV7-8	TGTGCCAGCAGCCAAGGCCGGAGCTCCTATAATTCACCCCTCCACTTT	CASSQGRSSYNSPLHF
NA	TRBJ2-7	NA	TRBV29-1	TGCAGCGTTGAAGATGGTATGGCAGGGGCAAAGCACGAGCAGTACTTC	CSVEDGMAGAKHEQYF
TRBD2	TRBJ2-5	many	TRBV3-1	TGTGCCAGCAGCCATGGGACTAGCGGGGGCCAAGAGACCCAGTACTTC	CASSHGTSGGQETQYF
TRBD1	TRBJ1-2	many	TRBV2	TGTGCCAGCAGCAGAGGGGGCGGCTACACCTTC	CASSRGGGYTF
NA	TRBJ2-5	many	TRBV7-2	TGTGCCAGCAACTTAGGTGCATCACAAGAGACCCAGTACTTC	CASNLGASQETQYF
NA	TRBJ2-2	NA	TRBV12-3/TRBV12-4	TGTGCCAGCAGTTTAGGTCGGGCAGAGCTGTTTTTT	CASSLGRAELFF
NA	TRBJ1-1	NA	TRBV6-2/TRBV6-3	TGTGCCAGCAGTTACTCAACGGCAGTTGGGACTGAAGCTTTCTTT	CASSYSTAVGTEAFF
TRBD1	TRBJ1-5	many	TRBV6-5	TGTGCCAGCAGTTCCTTCAGGGGGCTTCAGCCCCAGCATTTT	CASSSFRGLQPQHF
NA	TRBJ2-7	once	TRBV10-2	TGCGCCAGCAGCCCGGGACAAGTGGAGCAGTACTTC	CASSPGQVEQYF
NA	TRBJ1-5	many	TRBV28	TGTGCCAGCCTAGTCCAGGGGCTCAATCAGCCCCAGCATTTT	CASLVQGLNQPQHF
TRBD1	TRBJ2-7	many	TRBV7-2	TGTGCCAGCAGCTTAGCGCGTGGTGGACAGGGCTACTACGAGCAGTACTTC	CASSLARGGQGYYEQYF
TRBD2	TRBJ2-5	NA	TRBV7-8	TGTGCCAGCAGTCCAAATCAGGGTAGCGGGGAGACCCAGTACTTC	CASSPNQGSGETQYF
NA	TRBJ2-7	many	TRBV19	TGTGCCAGTAGTGACGGATCCTACGAGCAGTACTTC	CASSDGSYEQYF
NA	TRBJ2-3	many	TRBV20-1	TGCAGTGCTAGTATCCAGGGAACAGATACGCAGTATTTT	CSASIQGTDTQYF
TRBD2	TRBJ2-7	many	TRBV5-1	TGCGCCAGCAGCTTGACCGGGACTAGAACCTACGAGCAGTACTTC	CASSLTGTRTYEQYF
TRBD2	TRBJ2-5	NA	TRBV12-3/TRBV12-4	TGTGCCAGCTCACTTACTAGCGGGAGAAGTGAGACCCAGTACTTC	CASSLTSGRSETQYF
TRBD2	TRBJ2-7	few	TRBV20-1	TGCAGTGCTCCCATCGTCGGGCTAGCGGGTGACGAGCAGTACTTC	CSAPIVGLAGDEQYF
NA	TRBJ1-1	few	TRBV6-1	TGTGCCAGCAGTGTGGGTCCCGAGGGGAACACTGAAGCTTTCTTT	CASSVGPEGNTEAFF
NA	TRBJ2-4	many	TRBV20-1	TGCAGTGCGACAGGCCTAGCCAAAAACATTCAGTACTTC	CSATGLAKNIQYF
TRBD1	TRBJ1-2	many	TRBV27	TGTGCCAGCAGCCGGACAGGGGGTCCCTATGGCTACACCTTC	CASSRTGGPYGYTF
NA	TRBJ2-7	once	TRBV20-1	TGCAGTGCTAGCCGCATGAGAGGCTCCTACGAGCAGTACTTC	CSASRMRGSYEQYF
TRBD2	TRBJ2-7	many	TRBV20-1	TGCAGTGCTAGAGATTATGGAATGGGACTAGCAGCCGAGCAGTACTTC	CSARDYGMGLAAEQYF
TRBD2	TRBJ2-7	many	TRBV6-5	TGTGCCAGCAGTTACGATACTAGCGGGCCCTACGAGCAGTACTTC	CASSYDTSGPYEQYF
NA	TRBJ2-5	NA	TRBV18	TGTGCCAGCTCACCGGCGCTGCTTCAAGAGACCCAGTACTTC	CASSPALLQETQYF
NA	TRBJ1-1	many	TRBV28	TGTGCCAGCAGTCCCAACGCCAGGGGTGGGACTGAAGCTTTCTTT	CASSPNARGGTEAFF
TRBD1	TRBJ1-2	many	TRBV6-1	TGTGCCAGCACCAGACAGGGCTCTAGCTATGGCTACACCTTC	CASTRQGSSYGYTF
NA	TRBJ2-5	many	TRBV12-3/TRBV12-4	TGTGCCAGCAGTTCAGGGAGAGCAGAGACCCAGTACTTC	CASSSGRAETQYF
NA	TRBJ2-2	many	TRBV24-1	TGTGCCACCAGTGACCGTACCAAGGTCCGGGGAACCGGGGAGCTGTTTTTT	CATSDRTKVRGTGELFF
NA	TRBJ1-5	many	TRBV7-6	TGTGCCAGCAGCTTAATGGGAAGTGGCCAGCCCCAGCATTTT	CASSLMGSGQPQHF
NA	TRBJ2-2	NA	TRBV2	TGTGCCAGCAGGGGGTCCCAGGGCACCGGGGAGCTGTTTTTT	CASRGSQGTGELFF
NA	TRBJ2-3	few	TRBV30	TGTGCCTCTTGGACGGGACGCACAGATACGCAGTATTTT	CASWTGRTDTQYF
TRBD1	TRBJ1-6	NA	TRBV2	TGTGCCAGCAGTGAATTTGGCAGGGGGGTTGATTCACCCCTCCACTTT	CASSEFGRGVDSPLHF
NA	TRBJ1-3	many	TRBV2	TGTGCCAGCAGGAGCGAGAAAGGCGGAAACACCATATATTTT	CASRSEKGGNTIYF
NA	TRBJ1-5	few	TRBV4-3	TGCGCCAGCAGCCAAGACGACAATCAGCCCCAGCATTTT	CASSQDDNQPQHF
NA	TRBJ1-1	few	TRBV10-3	TGTGCCATCAGACTCGGAAGGAGTCACACTGAAGCTTTCTTT	CAIRLGRSHTEAFF
NA	TRBJ1-2	NA	TRBV28	TGTGCCAGCAGTCCTACACGGCTTGGCTACACCTTC	CASSPTRLGYTF
TRBD1	TRBJ1-6	many	TRBV6-5	TGTGCCAGCAGTTACTCCCGACAGGGGAGGACACCCCTCCACTTT	CASSYSRQGRTPLHF
NA	TRBJ2-7	many	TRBV7-2	TGTGCCAGCAGCTCGTGGGCAGTCTCCTACGAGCAGTACTTC	CASSSWAVSYEQYF
TRBD1	TRBJ2-7	many	TRBV9	TGTGCCAGCAGCGTAGGGGACAGGGGGGATCACGAGCAGTACTTC	CASSVGDRGDHEQYF
NA	TRBJ1-1	many	TRBV6-5	TGTGCCAGCAGTTACCTACCGACGGGTGGGGGCACTGAAGCTTTCTTT	CASSYLPTGGGTEAFF
NA	TRBJ1-1	NA	TRBV18	TGTGCCAGCTCACTCGCCGTCGGGAGGGTGGTTAATCGGGACACTGAAGCTTTCTTT	CASSLAVGRVVNRDTEAFF
NA	TRBJ1-6	NA	TRBV6-4	TGTGCCAGCAGTTTTCGGGCTAGCTCCTATAATTCACCCCTCCACTTT	CASSFRASSYNSPLHF
TRBD2	TRBJ2-5	many	TRBV15	TGTGCCACCAGCAGCCCCGGCGGGACTAGCGGATACCAAGAGACCCAGTACTTC	CATSSPGGTSGYQETQYF
NA	TRBJ1-5	many	TRBV7-9	TGTGCCAGCAGCGCGTCGGGTAATCAGCCCCAGCATTTT	CASSASGNQPQHF
NA	TRBJ1-6	few	TRBV12-3/TRBV12-4	TGTGCCAGCAGTTTTAGCGATGATTGGGATTCACCCCTCCACTTT	CASSFSDDWDSPLHF
TRBD1	TRBJ2-7	NA	TRBV20-1	TGCAGTGCTAGGTTCGAGGGACAGGGGGCGGGCGAGCAGTACTTC	CSARFEGQGAGEQYF
TRBD2	TRBJ2-7	many	TRBV6-1	TGTGCCAGCAGTAGGATAACTAGCGGGGGGCGGTACGAGCAGTACTTC	CASSRITSGGRYEQYF
TRBD1	TRBJ1-5	many	TRBV10-3	TGTGCCATCAGTGAGGGACAGGGGGCGGTGGGCAATCAGCCCCAGCATTTT	CAISEGQGAVGNQPQHF
NA	TRBJ2-5	many	TRBV6-5	TGTGCCAGCATTAGAGCCGTATGGGAGACCCAGTACTTC	CASIRAVWETQYF